A single sample gave rise to the 21 T cell receptor beta chains below, sequenced in a study of T cell clonotyping in hematopoietic cell transplantation. This table comes from immunoSEQ multiplex PCR, and its TCRdb copy is limited to in-frame clones, with some not included. The sample comprises roughly 6,500 clones, about nine tenths of which are singletons, and 8.1% rests with the top ten. The material was peripheral blood mononuclear cells, obtained 100 days after allogeneic stem cell transplant. These receptors originate from a male patient between 35 and 55 years old who had an allogeneic stem cell transplant from an unrelated donor, so the T cells may come from the graft donor. Some clones in this sample may be carry-over from other donors' samples.

This chain joins TRBV30 and TRBJ1-2; D unresolved. Germline V lookup: CDR1 GTSNPN, CDR2 SVGIG (reference sequence). V gave up 4 bases and J gave up 7 bases, with 7 bases separating them. This CDR3 spans 10 amino acids. The CDR3 sequence is CAWKVGGYTF. The CDR3 bases are TGTGCCTGGAAAGTCGGTGGCTACACCTTC.

The genes are TRBV6-6 and TRBJ2-2; 9 nucleotides agree with TRBD1. The CDR3 runs 15 residues. CDR1 MNHNY and CDR2 SVGAGI come from the germline V gene (reference sequence). Losses at the gene ends were 2 bases for V and 6 bases for J; bases not matched to a gene: 4. For the CDR3, the DNA is TGTGCCAGCAGTTACGGGGACAGGGTTTCCGGGGAGCTGTTTTTT. Its protein is CASSYGDRVSGELFF.

The chain employs TRBV28 and TRBJ2-7; no reliable D call. Trimming pared 2 bases from V and 4 bases from J, leaving 3 bases between. Germline values: CDR1 MDHEN, CDR2 SYDVKM. The CDR3 extends over 11 amino acids. CDR3 coding DNA: TGTGCCAGCAGTTTAATATACGAGCAGTACTTC. Translating it yields CASSLIYEQYF.

The CDR3 spells CASSWGATYEQYF. For the CDR3, the DNA is TGTGCCAGTAGTTGGGGGGCGACCTACGAGCAGTACTTC. The J gene is TRBJ2-7, the V gene TRBV19, with D possibly called TRBD1 or TRBD2 (6 bases each). Germline V CDR1 and CDR2: LNHDA, SQIVND (reference sequence). The CDR3 contains 13 residues. Trimming removed 5 bases at V and 2 bases at J, with 10 bases between.

V usage is TRBV21-1 and J usage is TRBJ1-6; the D call in the table, TRBD1, was not verified against the DNA. TRBV21-1 is a documented pseudogene. This CDR3 region has 15 residues. CDR3 DNA sequence: TGTGCCAGCAGCAAGGTGGGACAGTCAGATTCACCCCTCCACTTT. Residues: CASSKVGQSDSPLHF.

This sequence joins TRBV19 and TRBJ2-4; D uncertain. V was cut by 2 bases and J by 6 bases, with 2 bases left in between. The CDR3 covers 11 residues. The germline gives CDR1 LNHDA, CDR2 SQIVND (reference sequence). Here the CDR3 reads CASSITNIQYF. The CDR3 nucleotides are TGTGCCAGTAGTATAACAAACATTCAGTACTTC.

This chain links TRBV14 with TRBJ2-7, with unresolved D. The V gene lost 5 bases and the J gene lost 0 bases, with 2 bases spanning the gap. From germline, CDR1 is SGHDN and CDR2 FVKESK. The CDR3 runs to 11 residues. Written as DNA, the CDR3 is TGTGCCAGCAGCTACTCCTACGAGCAGTACTTC. This sequence encodes CASSYSYEQYF.

Regarding this clone: The junction departs from germline at one end; a sequencing error may be responsible. This sequence joins TRBV9 and TRBJ1-2; possible D gene TRBD1, 6 bases. Germline CDR1 and CDR2: SGDLS and YYNGEE. This CDR3 has 15 residues. The CDR3 DNA follows: TGTGCCAGCACCGTAGGGGGTGCGACGGAGAATGACTACACCTTC. Protein sequence: CASTVGGATENDYTF.

CDR3 DNA: TGCGCCAGCAGCCACGGGACAGGGGTGAACACTGAAGCTTTCTTT. It encodes CASSHGTGVNTEAFF. J is TRBJ1-1 and V is TRBV4-1, with TRBD1 matching 10 bases. The germline V gene encodes CDR1 MGHRA and CDR2 YSYEKL. V shed 3 bases and J 0 bases; nucleotides not matched to a gene: 1. There are 15 residues in the CDR3.

The J gene is TRBJ1-2, the V gene TRBV5-6, with TRBD1 as a possible D gene (5 bases). Germline V lookup: CDR1 SGHDT, CDR2 YYEEEE. Trimming cost V 2 bases and J 4 bases, with 18 bases left between them. CDR3 length: 16 amino acids. Written as DNA, the CDR3 is TGTGCCAGCAGCTTCCCTAGCGCAGGGATCACCTATGGCTACACCTTC. It specifies CASSFPSAGITYGYTF.

The chain joins TRBV14 to TRBJ1-2, with 9 bases lining up with TRBD1. This CDR3 is 14 amino acids long. Germline loops: CDR1 SGHDN, CDR2 FVKESK. With V trimmed by 1 base and J by 6 bases, 3 bases remained unmatched. CDR3 in DNA: TGTGCCAGCAGCCAAGGGGACAGGGCGAATGGCTACACCTTC. Protein product: CASSQGDRANGYTF.

The chain couples TRBV28 to TRBJ2-2; possibly TRBD1 for D (6 bases). The ends were cut back, 4 bases at V and 4 bases at J, with 16 bases in the middle. The CDR3 sequence is 16 residues long. Germline-derived CDR1 and CDR2 are MDHEN and SYDVKM. The CDR3 region is CASSYRDRLGTGELFF. The CDR3 bases are TGTGCCAGCAGTTACCGTGACAGGCTGGGCACCGGGGAGCTGTTTTTT.

V usage is TRBV4-2 and J usage is TRBJ1-5, with D hard to call. This CDR3 is 12 amino acids long. Germline V gene lookup returns CDR1 LGHNA and CDR2 YNFKEQ. Between the trimmed V and J ends, which lost 5 bases and 5 bases, there was a span of 7 bases. The CDR3 nucleotides read TGTGCCAGCAGCTCGGCGGATCAGCCCCAGCATTTT. It specifies CASSSADQPQHF.

The V gene is TRBV5-4, the J gene TRBJ2-5; perhaps TRBD1 as D (5 bases). V was cut by 1 base and J by 5 bases, with 12 bases left in between. Looked up from germline, CDR1 is SGHNT and CDR2 is YYREEE (reference sequence). The CDR3 covers 14 residues. The CDR3 loop reads CASSLSGPEETQYF. The CDR3 nucleotides read TGTGCCAGCAGCTTGTCAGGGCCTGAGGAGACCCAGTACTTC.

V is TRBV4-1 and J is TRBJ2-2; tentative D call: TRBD2 (6 bases). Trimming shortened V by 1 base and J by 0 bases, and 12 bases separated the two germline ends. From germline, CDR1 is MGHRA and CDR2 YSYEKL. This CDR3 has 17 residues. CDR3 sequence reads: CASSQVRGSANTGELFF. The CDR3, as DNA: TGCGCCAGCAGCCAAGTTCGGGGGTCTGCGAACACCGGGGAGCTGTTTTTT.

The chain has TRBV9 and TRBJ2-3; D perhaps matches TRBD2 (6 bases). The ends were cut back, 4 bases at V and 4 bases at J, with 16 bases in the middle. Per germline, CDR1 SGDLS and CDR2 YYNGEE. CDR3 length: 15 residues. The CDR3, as DNA: TGTGCCAGCAGCTCCATTACTAGCTACCCAGATACGCAGTATTTT. This sequence encodes CASSSITSYPDTQYF.

The rearrangement joins TRBV6-5 to TRBJ1-5; D is uncertain. The CDR3 contains 15 residues. The ends were cut back, 0 bases at V and 0 bases at J, with 6 bases in the middle. CDR1 is MNHEY, CDR2 SVGAGI, per germline. CDR3 DNA: TGTGCCAGCAGTTACTCGATAGATAGCAATCAGCCCCAGCATTTT. This codes for CASSYSIDSNQPQHF.

The rearrangement joins TRBV7-5 to TRBJ2-5. TRBV7-5 is noted as a pseudogene. The CDR3 covers 13 residues. The CDR3 spells CVRSCGRRETQYF. The DNA for the CDR3 is TGTGTCAGAAGCTGTGGACGGCGGGAGACCCAGTACTTC.

V and J are TRBV6-6 and TRBJ2-7; 10 bases agree with TRBD2. The CDR3 is 15 amino acids. Germline V gene sequence: CDR1 MNHNY, CDR2 SVGAGI (reference sequence). With V trimmed by 2 bases and J by 5 bases, 6 bases remained unmatched. The CDR3 loop is CASSYGAGGMDEQYF. The CDR3 DNA sequence: TGTGCCAGCAGTTACGGAGCGGGGGGGATGGACGAGCAGTACTTC.

This sequence joins TRBV30 and TRBJ1-5; D ambiguous. Trimming cost V 1 base and J 4 bases, with 5 bases left between them. CDR3 length: 12 amino acids. The germline CDR1 and CDR2 sequences are GTSNPN and SVGIG (reference sequence). The CDR3 loop reads CAWSGSNQPQHF. For the CDR3, the DNA is TGTGCCTGGAGTGGATCTAATCAGCCCCAGCATTTT.

The J gene is TRBJ1-2, the V gene TRBV6-6; D not certain. V was pared by 2 bases and J by 5 bases, with 15 bases between. CDR1 MNHNY and CDR2 SVGAGI come from the germline V gene (reference sequence). This CDR3 contains 15 residues. CDR3 residues: CASSYTRPGGYGYTF. In DNA, the CDR3 is TGTGCCAGCAGTTACACCCGGCCGGGTGGTTATGGCTACACCTTC.